The 21 T cell receptor beta chains below were found in one sample sequenced in a study of blood T cell repertoires in COVID-19. Sequencing was performed with immunoSEQ multiplex PCR; in TCRdb, only in-frame clones are kept and a portion is missing. The sample records a few hundred thousand clones, roughly nine tenths being singletons. The source material was PBMCs or T cells enriched from blood (not recorded which). These receptors were collected from a middle-aged woman who had been exposed to COVID-19.

A note on this clone: One end of the junction varies from germline; a read error may be responsible. Additional DNA sequences in this sample encode the identical CDR3. The genes are TRBV7-7 and TRBJ2-3, with 11 positions matching TRBD2. The CDR3 contains 15 residues. The germline gives CDR1 SSHAT, CDR2 FNYEAQ (reference sequence). CDR3 residues: CASSLGSGGANTQYF. The CDR3, as DNA: TGTGCTAGCAGCTTAGGTAGCGGGGGGGCGAATACGCAGTATTTT.

The rearrangement uses TRBV7-3 and TRBJ2-2; D is uncertain. The V end was cut by 2 bases, the J end by 1 base, with 8 bases between. Germline V gene lookup returns CDR1 SGHTA and CDR2 FQGTGA. This CDR3 is 15 amino acids long. The CDR3 loop is CASSLSNRNTGELFF. The CDR3, as DNA: TGTGCCAGCAGCTTATCTAACAGGAACACCGGGGAGCTGTTTTTT.

V and J are TRBV2 and TRBJ1-1; TRBD1 might be the D (5 bases). CDR1 and CDR2 from the germline V gene are SNHLY and FYNNEI. The CDR3 consists of 14 residues. The ends were cut back, 6 bases at V and 4 bases at J, with 15 bases in the middle. This CDR3 is CASRGRVLGTEAFF. CDR3 in DNA: TGTGCCAGCAGAGGCAGGGTATTGGGCACTGAAGCTTTCTTT.

The chain links TRBV6-5 to TRBJ1-1; 9 bases match TRBD1. Unmatched junction bases numbered 6, after V lost 4 bases and J lost 0 bases. The CDR3 totals 16 residues. CDR1 MNHEY and CDR2 SVGAGI come from the germline V gene. The CDR3 protein is CASSSRTGVLNTEAFF. CDR3 coding DNA: TGTGCCAGCAGTTCCCGGACAGGGGTGTTGAACACTGAAGCTTTCTTT.

The chain joins TRBV18 to TRBJ1-6, with TRBD1 identical over 10 bases. Germline assignment: CDR1 KGHSH and CDR2 LQKENI. The CDR3 consists of 20 residues. The V segment lost 5 bases and the J segment 8 bases; nucleotides outside the gene matches: 21. This CDR3 reads CASSIRGPTGGRQGDSPLHF. CDR3 nucleotide sequence: TGTGCCAGCTCAATTAGGGGCCCGACAGGGGGCAGGCAAGGTGATTCACCCCTCCACTTT.

The V and J genes are TRBV27 and TRBJ1-1; D is possibly TRBD1 (5 bases). Germline CDR1 MNHEY, CDR2 SMNVEV (reference sequence). The V end was cut by 3 bases, the J end by 4 bases, with 15 bases between. The length of the CDR3 is 15 residues. CDR3 region: CASSFMGGRSTEAFF. The CDR3 bases are TGTGCCAGCAGTTTCATGGGGGGTAGGTCCACTGAAGCTTTCTTT.

Of note for this clone: Other nucleotide sequences in the sample specify the same CDR3. The gene calls are TRBV5-1 and TRBJ1-4, with D maybe TRBD1 (6 bases). V was cut by 0 bases and J by 7 bases, with 10 bases left in between. The CDR3 spans 14 residues. Germline V gene lookup returns CDR1 SGHRS and CDR2 YFSETQ. The CDR3 nucleotides read TGCGCCAGCAGCTTGGTACAGGGTGGTGAAAAACTGTTTTTT. It yields the protein CASSLVQGGEKLFF.

The rearrangement uses TRBV15 and TRBJ2-5; perhaps TRBD1 as D (6 bases). CDR1 and CDR2 from the germline V gene are LNHNV and YYDKDF (reference sequence). The V end was cut by 0 bases, the J end by 2 bases, with 13 bases between. The CDR3 consists of 16 residues. The CDR3 reads CATSRDQGTRQETQYF. CDR3 DNA: TGTGCCACCAGCAGAGATCAGGGGACAAGGCAAGAGACCCAGTACTTC.

The chain employs TRBV5-4 and TRBJ2-3; 7 positions match TRBD2. The CDR3 sequence is 15 residues long. The J segment lost 5 bases and the V segment lost 4 bases, leaving 10 bases of the junction unmatched. The germline V gene has CDR1 SGHNT and CDR2 YYREEE (reference sequence). CDR3 loop: CASSHGLGLRDTQYF. CDR3 sequence (DNA): TGTGCCAGCAGCCACGGACTAGGCTTACGAGATACGCAGTATTTT.

The J gene is TRBJ1-1, the V gene TRBV7-6; 8 nucleotides align to TRBD1. This CDR3 is 13 amino acids long. From germline, CDR1 is SGHVS and CDR2 FNYEAQ. Trimming removed 5 bases from V and 7 bases from J; junction bases left unmatched: 6. As DNA, the CDR3 is TGTGCCAGCAGCCCAGGGACAGGTCTTGAAGCTTTCTTT. Amino acids: CASSPGTGLEAFF.

In nucleotides, the CDR3 is TGTGCCAGTAGTATAGCCCCCCAGGCTTTCTATGGCTACACCTTC. As protein: CASSIAPQAFYGYTF. The genes are TRBV19 and TRBJ1-2; D unclear. Trimming removed 1 base at V and 4 bases at J, with 13 bases between. Germline assignment: CDR1 LNHDA and CDR2 SQIVND (reference sequence). The CDR3 has 15 amino acids.

This chain links TRBV5-1 with TRBJ1-2, with 9 bases identical to TRBD1. There are 17 residues in the CDR3. Germline CDR1 and CDR2: SGHRS and YFSETQ. J was trimmed by 5 bases and V by 0 bases; bases with no gene match: 11. CDR3: CASSLDPGQGRGYGYTF. The CDR3 DNA sequence: TGCGCCAGCAGCTTGGACCCGGGACAGGGACGGGGGTATGGCTACACCTTC.

The chain joins TRBV6-2 or TRBV6-3 to TRBJ2-7, with 7 bases identical to TRBD1. This CDR3 region has 14 residues. V gave up 4 bases and J gave up 4 bases; unmatched junction bases: 7. The V gene's germline CDR1 is MNHEY and CDR2 SVGEGT. The CDR3 coding sequence is TGTGCCAGCAGTTCACAGGGGCCACAATACGAGCAGTACTTC. Translation: CASSSQGPQYEQYF.

Written as DNA, the CDR3 is TGTGCCAGCTCACCTCGACAGGTCTACACTGAAGCTTTCTTT. Its translation: CASSPRQVYTEAFF. V is TRBV18 and J is TRBJ1-1; D perhaps matches TRBD1 (6 bases). CDR3 length: 14 residues. Germline V CDR1 and CDR2: KGHSH, LQKENI. V was cut by 3 bases and J by 3 bases, with 11 bases left in between.

This chain joins TRBV18 and TRBJ1-4, with a possible D match to TRBD1 (5 bases). CDR1 and CDR2 (germline): KGHSH, LQKENI. This CDR3 is built from 14 residues. V lost 4 bases, J lost 6 bases, and 12 bases lay in between. The CDR3 DNA is TGTGCCAGCTCACGGGGCCGCTCAGATGAAAAACTGTTTTTT. This codes for CASSRGRSDEKLFF.

This chain joins TRBV10-3 and TRBJ1-1; weak D call: TRBD1 (6 bases). The CDR3 loop spans 13 amino acids. CDR1 and CDR2 from the germline V gene are ENHRY and SYGVKD. Trimming pared 11 bases from V and 11 bases from J, leaving 24 bases between. CDR3 coding DNA: TGTGCCTCCCAAGGGGGATTCCGGGACGGCGCTTTCTTT. Its protein product is CASQGGFRDGAFF.

This clone has only one observation. The chain recombines TRBV5-8 with TRBJ1-3; D perhaps matches TRBD1 (6 bases). V lost 2 bases to trimming and J lost 0 bases, with 9 bases between them. The CDR3 extends over 15 amino acids. In germline, CDR1 is SGHTS, CDR2 YDEGEE. The CDR3 DNA reads TGTGCCAGCAGCTTTAGGGGGATCTCTGGAAACACCATATATTTT. Its translation is CASSFRGISGNTIYF.

The chain couples TRBV27 to TRBJ1-1; the match to TRBD1 covers 8 bases. V shed 6 bases and J 0 bases; nucleotides not matched to a gene: 6. Per germline, CDR1 MNHEY and CDR2 SMNVEV (reference sequence). This CDR3 is 15 amino acids long. CDR3: CASRRTGFMNTEAFF. The DNA for the CDR3 is TGTGCCAGCAGAAGGACAGGGTTTATGAACACTGAAGCTTTCTTT.

This chain joins TRBV15 and TRBJ2-5; D is possibly TRBD2 (7 bases). V was shortened by 2 bases and J by 4 bases, with 11 bases between the two germline ends. The CDR3 length is 14 residues. Germline-derived CDR1 and CDR2 are LNHNV and YYDKDF (reference sequence). CDR3 region: CATSRQGGGETQYF. The CDR3 DNA is TGTGCCACCAGCAGACAGGGAGGGGGAGAGACCCAGTACTTC.

This clone was found a few times. This chain uses TRBV3-1 (or the pseudogene TRBV3-2) with TRBJ1-3, with D possibly TRBD1 on 5 matching bases. With 2 bases removed from V and 2 bases from J, the gap between germline ends came to 7 bases. Germline values: CDR1 LGHDT, CDR2 YNNKEL (reference sequence). This CDR3 region has 14 residues. The DNA of the CDR3 is TGTGCCAGCAGCCAACGGGGGGCTGGAAACACCATATATTTT. This sequence encodes CASSQRGAGNTIYF.

The chain has TRBV5-4 and TRBJ2-1; 12 bases agree with TRBD2. Per germline, CDR1 SGHNT and CDR2 YYREEE (reference sequence). Unmatched junction bases numbered 6, after V lost 0 bases and J lost 5 bases. This CDR3 region has 17 residues. CDR3 loop: CASSLGLWTSGDNEQFF. The CDR3 nucleotides are TGTGCCAGCAGCTTGGGTCTATGGACTAGCGGGGACAATGAGCAGTTCTTC.